These 19 T cell receptor beta chains were all obtained from the same sample, sequenced in a study of cytomegalovirus exposure and HLA in healthy donors. Sequenced by immunoSEQ multiplex PCR; TCRdb stores in-frame clones only, minus some. The sample holds about 130,000 clones; more than 80% are singletons and the top ten take about 6.7%. The sample consisted of PBMCs. These TCRs come from a woman in her 30s in good health and CMV-seropositive.

The gene calls are TRBV9 and TRBJ2-5; 15 positions match TRBD2. V dropped 3 bases and J dropped 5; count of bases not matched to a gene: 11. Germline assignment: CDR1 SGDLS and CDR2 YYNGEE. The CDR3 has 18 amino acids. The CDR3 is CASSDGLAGGPYSETQYF. CDR3 nucleotide sequence: TGTGCCAGCAGCGACGGACTAGCGGGGGGGCCTTATTCCGAGACCCAGTACTTC.

The genes are TRBV9 and TRBJ2-3; 10 positions match TRBD2. V shed 3 bases, J shed 10 bases, and the junction held 17 bases outside the gene matches. This CDR3 has 17 residues. The V gene's germline CDR1 is SGDLS and CDR2 YYNGEE. CDR3 loop: CASSAHASGGPEGSQYF. CDR3 DNA: TGTGCCAGCAGCGCTCATGCTAGCGGGGGCCCGGAGGGGTCGCAGTATTTT.

The chain links TRBV9 to TRBJ2-1, with 7 nucleotides matching TRBD1. There are 14 residues in the CDR3. Looked up from germline, CDR1 is SGDLS and CDR2 is YYNGEE. V trimming: 3 bases; J trimming: 10 bases; junction bases outside the gene matches: 10. CDR3 amino acids: CASSAPTGSGEQFF. The CDR3 bases are TGTGCCAGCAGCGCCCCGACAGGGTCCGGGGAGCAGTTCTTC.

As to this clone: An end of the junction differs from the germline gene, which may be a read error. The rearrangement uses TRBV5-1 and TRBJ1-2; a weak D match, TRBD1 (6 bases). The CDR3 is 15 residues long. Germline V gene lookup returns CDR1 SGHRS and CDR2 YFSETQ. In DNA form, the CDR3 reads TGCGCCAGCAGGTTGGACAGCACCTTAACCTATGGCTACACCTTC. It translates to CASRLDSTLTYGYTF.

The chain recombines TRBV19 with TRBJ2-7; weak D call: TRBD1 (6 bases). The CDR3 spans 15 residues. Trimming stripped 1 base from V and 2 bases from J, with 12 bases between. The germline CDR1 and CDR2 sequences are LNHDA and SQIVND (reference sequence). The CDR3 DNA sequence: TGTGCCAGTAGTATAGGGAGCAGGGGCACCTACGAGCAGTACTTC. Its translation: CASSIGSRGTYEQYF.

CDR3 nucleotides: TGTGCCAGCAGCGTCAGTCTGGGCGGGGGAGGCGATGAGCAGTTCTTC. This encodes CASSVSLGGGGDEQFF. This chain joins TRBV7-9 and TRBJ2-1, with TRBD2 matching 7 bases. CDR3 length equals 16 residues. V gave up 5 bases and J gave up 8 bases; unmatched junction bases: 15. Germline CDR1 is SEHNR and CDR2 is FQNEAQ (reference sequence).

The J gene is TRBJ2-3, the V gene TRBV7-2; 13 bases fit TRBD2. Trimming took 3 bases from V and 2 from J; bases not matched to a gene: 2. The CDR3 covers 16 residues. The V gene's germline CDR1 is SGHTA and CDR2 FQGNSA. CDR3 protein: CASSLTSGRFTDTQYF. In DNA, the CDR3 is TGTGCCAGCAGCTTGACTAGCGGGAGGTTCACAGATACGCAGTATTTT.

This chain links TRBV6-1 with TRBJ2-1; 9 positions agree with TRBD2. The CDR3 sequence is 15 residues long. In germline, CDR1 is MNHNS, CDR2 SASEGT. The trim removed 8 bases at V and 5 bases at J, leaving 10 bases unmatched. This CDR3 is CASLPSGTSHNEQFF. Written as DNA, the CDR3 is TGTGCCAGCCTCCCTTCCGGGACTAGCCACAATGAGCAGTTCTTC.

The chain uses TRBV20-1 and TRBJ2-7; D unclear. Germline V CDR1 and CDR2: DFQATT, SNEGSKA (reference sequence). The CDR3 has 11 amino acids. The V end lost 5 bases, the J end lost 2 bases, and 7 bases lay between the germline ends. CDR3 region: CSARTAYEQYF. CDR3 DNA sequence: TGCAGTGCTCGTACAGCCTACGAGCAGTACTTC.

The V gene is TRBV4-2, the J gene TRBJ1-4; a possible D gene is TRBD1 (5 bases). Germline CDR1 reads LGHNA; CDR2 reads YNFKEQ. This CDR3 comprises 16 residues. V was clipped by 1 base and J by 6 bases, with 15 bases between them. CDR3: CASSQGSGGGDEKLFF. CDR3 in DNA: TGTGCCAGCAGCCAAGGATCCGGGGGAGGAGATGAAAAACTGTTTTTT.

This chain connects TRBV5-6 to TRBJ1-4, with D possibly being TRBD1 (5 bases). The ends were cut back, 1 base at V and 5 bases at J, with 12 bases in the middle. Germline V gene data show CDR1 as SGHDT and CDR2 as YYEEEE. The CDR3 is 15 residues long. The CDR3 DNA reads as TGTGCCAGCAGCTTGCGATGGGGGGTGAATGAAAAACTGTTTTTT. Amino acids: CASSLRWGVNEKLFF.

A few counts support this clone. The chain uses TRBV4-1 and TRBJ2-3; 7 positions agree with TRBD2. There are 15 residues in the CDR3. The V gene's germline CDR1 is MGHRA and CDR2 YSYEKL. Trimming cost V 4 bases and J 4 bases; bases outside gene matches: 8. The CDR3 is CASSRGGEVADTQYF. The CDR3 DNA reads as TGCGCCAGCAGCCGGGGAGGGGAGGTAGCAGATACGCAGTATTTT.

This clone showed up just once. The chain combines TRBV28 with TRBJ1-2; possibly TRBD1 for D (6 bases). In germline, CDR1 is MDHEN, CDR2 SYDVKM. Trimming pared 2 bases from V and 2 bases from J, leaving 15 bases between. The length of the CDR3 is 16 residues. CDR3 in DNA: TGTGCCAGCAGTTTACTTGGCCTGGGGACAAACTATGGCTACACCTTC. Translation gives CASSLLGLGTNYGYTF.

The chain uses TRBV2 and TRBJ1-6, with D tentatively TRBD1 (6 bases). Germline CDR1 and CDR2: SNHLY and FYNNEI. The CDR3 has 14 residues. Trimming removed 8 bases at V and 7 bases at J, with 15 bases between. Here the CDR3 reads CASGTQGGNSPLHF. CDR3 DNA: TGTGCCAGCGGCACACAAGGGGGAAATTCACCCCTCCACTTT.

This clone was counted only a few times. This sequence joins TRBV5-4 and TRBJ1-2, with 9 bases matching TRBD1. The CDR3 extends over 14 amino acids. V was clipped by 0 bases and J by 4 bases; unmatched bases: 1. Germline V lookup: CDR1 SGHNT, CDR2 YYREEE (reference sequence). The DNA of the CDR3 is TGTGCCAGCAGCTTGGGGGACAGGGCCTATGGCTACACCTTC. Its protein is CASSLGDRAYGYTF.

In its sample, this clone was seen once. V and J are TRBV5-1 and TRBJ2-7, with D possibly TRBD1 on 6 matching bases. CDR3 length: 13 residues. Germline V lookup: CDR1 SGHRS, CDR2 YFSETQ. Trimming shortened V by 3 bases and J by 4 bases, and 11 bases separated the two germline ends. CDR3 in amino acids: CASSYPDRYEQYF. The CDR3 bases are TGCGCCAGCAGCTACCCGGACAGATACGAGCAGTACTTC.

The CDR3 region is CASSLGTSGGALHEQYF. CDR3 sequence (DNA): TGTGCCAGCAGCTTAGGGACTAGCGGGGGGGCGTTACACGAGCAGTACTTC. The chain carries TRBV13 and TRBJ2-7, with 14 nucleotides matching TRBD2. CDR1 is PRHDT, CDR2 FYEKMQ, per germline (reference sequence). V gave up 0 bases and J gave up 5 bases; unmatched junction bases: 6. The length of the CDR3 is 17 residues. The whole variable domain, remainder taken from reference TRBV13 and TRBJ2-7, is AAGVIQSPRHLIKEKRETATLKCYPIPRHDTVYWYQQGPGQDPQFLISFYEKMQSDKGSIPDRFSAQQFSDYHSELNMSSLELGDSALYFCASSLGTSGGALHEQYFGPGTRLTVT.

V usage is TRBV18 and J usage is TRBJ2-5, with D tentatively TRBD2 (5 bases). The CDR3 is 13 amino acids. Germline values: CDR1 KGHSH, CDR2 LQKENI. The germline V and J ends were trimmed by 6 bases and 4 bases, with 12 bases remaining between them. CDR3 protein: CASSKRNSETQYF. Written as DNA, the CDR3 is TGTGCCAGCTCCAAGCGGAACTCAGAGACCCAGTACTTC.

This chain connects TRBV9 to TRBJ1-2; 7 nucleotides agree with TRBD1. The CDR3 runs to 14 residues. Germline CDR1 is SGDLS and CDR2 is YYNGEE. Trimming took 3 bases from V and 6 from J; bases not matched to a gene: 8. CDR3 bases: TGTGCCAGCAGCGAATTGACAGGGAGGCATGGCTACACCTTC. Protein: CASSELTGRHGYTF.